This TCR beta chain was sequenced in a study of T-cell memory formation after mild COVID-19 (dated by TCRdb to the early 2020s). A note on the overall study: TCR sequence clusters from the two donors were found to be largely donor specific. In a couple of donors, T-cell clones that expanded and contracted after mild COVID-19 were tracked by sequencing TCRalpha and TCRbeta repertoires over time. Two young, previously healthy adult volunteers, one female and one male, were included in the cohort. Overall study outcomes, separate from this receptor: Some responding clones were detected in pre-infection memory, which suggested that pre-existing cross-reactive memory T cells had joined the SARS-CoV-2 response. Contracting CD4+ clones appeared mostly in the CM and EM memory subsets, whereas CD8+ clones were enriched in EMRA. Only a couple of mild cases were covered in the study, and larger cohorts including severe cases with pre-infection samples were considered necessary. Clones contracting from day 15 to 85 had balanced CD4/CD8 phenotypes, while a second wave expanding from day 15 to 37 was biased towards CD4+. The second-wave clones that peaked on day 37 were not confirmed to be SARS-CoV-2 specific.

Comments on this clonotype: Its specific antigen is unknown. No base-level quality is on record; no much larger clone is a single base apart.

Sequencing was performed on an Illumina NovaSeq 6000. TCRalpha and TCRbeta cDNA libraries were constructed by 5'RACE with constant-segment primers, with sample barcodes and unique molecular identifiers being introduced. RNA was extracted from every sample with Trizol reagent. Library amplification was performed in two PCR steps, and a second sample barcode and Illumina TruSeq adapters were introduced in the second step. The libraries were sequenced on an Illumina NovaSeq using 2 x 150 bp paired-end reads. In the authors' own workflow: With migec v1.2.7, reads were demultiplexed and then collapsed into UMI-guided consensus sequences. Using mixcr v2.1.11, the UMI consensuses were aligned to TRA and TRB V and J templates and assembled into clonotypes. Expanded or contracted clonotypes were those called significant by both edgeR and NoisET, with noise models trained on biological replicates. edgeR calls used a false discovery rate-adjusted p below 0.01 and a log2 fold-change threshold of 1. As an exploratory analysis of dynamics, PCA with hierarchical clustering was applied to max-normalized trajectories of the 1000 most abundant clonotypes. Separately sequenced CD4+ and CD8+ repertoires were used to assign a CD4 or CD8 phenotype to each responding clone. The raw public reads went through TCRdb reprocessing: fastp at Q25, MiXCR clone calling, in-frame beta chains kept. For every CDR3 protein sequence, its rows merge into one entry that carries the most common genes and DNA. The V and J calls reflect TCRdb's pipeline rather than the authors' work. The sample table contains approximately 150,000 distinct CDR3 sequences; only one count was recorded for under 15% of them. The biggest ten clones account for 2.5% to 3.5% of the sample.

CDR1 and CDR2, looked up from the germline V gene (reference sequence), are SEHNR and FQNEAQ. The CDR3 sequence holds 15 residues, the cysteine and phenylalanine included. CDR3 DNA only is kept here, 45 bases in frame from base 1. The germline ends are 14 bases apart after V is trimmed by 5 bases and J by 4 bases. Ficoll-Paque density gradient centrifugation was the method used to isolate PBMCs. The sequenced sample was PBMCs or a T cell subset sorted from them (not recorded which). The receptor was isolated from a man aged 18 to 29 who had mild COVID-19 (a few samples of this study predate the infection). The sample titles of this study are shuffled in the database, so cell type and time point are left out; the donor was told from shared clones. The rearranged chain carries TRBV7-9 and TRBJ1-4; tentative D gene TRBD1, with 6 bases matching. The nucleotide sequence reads TGTGCCAGCAGCCTACCGACAGGCCGTAATGAAAAACTGTTTTTT. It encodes CASSLPTGRNEKLFF.